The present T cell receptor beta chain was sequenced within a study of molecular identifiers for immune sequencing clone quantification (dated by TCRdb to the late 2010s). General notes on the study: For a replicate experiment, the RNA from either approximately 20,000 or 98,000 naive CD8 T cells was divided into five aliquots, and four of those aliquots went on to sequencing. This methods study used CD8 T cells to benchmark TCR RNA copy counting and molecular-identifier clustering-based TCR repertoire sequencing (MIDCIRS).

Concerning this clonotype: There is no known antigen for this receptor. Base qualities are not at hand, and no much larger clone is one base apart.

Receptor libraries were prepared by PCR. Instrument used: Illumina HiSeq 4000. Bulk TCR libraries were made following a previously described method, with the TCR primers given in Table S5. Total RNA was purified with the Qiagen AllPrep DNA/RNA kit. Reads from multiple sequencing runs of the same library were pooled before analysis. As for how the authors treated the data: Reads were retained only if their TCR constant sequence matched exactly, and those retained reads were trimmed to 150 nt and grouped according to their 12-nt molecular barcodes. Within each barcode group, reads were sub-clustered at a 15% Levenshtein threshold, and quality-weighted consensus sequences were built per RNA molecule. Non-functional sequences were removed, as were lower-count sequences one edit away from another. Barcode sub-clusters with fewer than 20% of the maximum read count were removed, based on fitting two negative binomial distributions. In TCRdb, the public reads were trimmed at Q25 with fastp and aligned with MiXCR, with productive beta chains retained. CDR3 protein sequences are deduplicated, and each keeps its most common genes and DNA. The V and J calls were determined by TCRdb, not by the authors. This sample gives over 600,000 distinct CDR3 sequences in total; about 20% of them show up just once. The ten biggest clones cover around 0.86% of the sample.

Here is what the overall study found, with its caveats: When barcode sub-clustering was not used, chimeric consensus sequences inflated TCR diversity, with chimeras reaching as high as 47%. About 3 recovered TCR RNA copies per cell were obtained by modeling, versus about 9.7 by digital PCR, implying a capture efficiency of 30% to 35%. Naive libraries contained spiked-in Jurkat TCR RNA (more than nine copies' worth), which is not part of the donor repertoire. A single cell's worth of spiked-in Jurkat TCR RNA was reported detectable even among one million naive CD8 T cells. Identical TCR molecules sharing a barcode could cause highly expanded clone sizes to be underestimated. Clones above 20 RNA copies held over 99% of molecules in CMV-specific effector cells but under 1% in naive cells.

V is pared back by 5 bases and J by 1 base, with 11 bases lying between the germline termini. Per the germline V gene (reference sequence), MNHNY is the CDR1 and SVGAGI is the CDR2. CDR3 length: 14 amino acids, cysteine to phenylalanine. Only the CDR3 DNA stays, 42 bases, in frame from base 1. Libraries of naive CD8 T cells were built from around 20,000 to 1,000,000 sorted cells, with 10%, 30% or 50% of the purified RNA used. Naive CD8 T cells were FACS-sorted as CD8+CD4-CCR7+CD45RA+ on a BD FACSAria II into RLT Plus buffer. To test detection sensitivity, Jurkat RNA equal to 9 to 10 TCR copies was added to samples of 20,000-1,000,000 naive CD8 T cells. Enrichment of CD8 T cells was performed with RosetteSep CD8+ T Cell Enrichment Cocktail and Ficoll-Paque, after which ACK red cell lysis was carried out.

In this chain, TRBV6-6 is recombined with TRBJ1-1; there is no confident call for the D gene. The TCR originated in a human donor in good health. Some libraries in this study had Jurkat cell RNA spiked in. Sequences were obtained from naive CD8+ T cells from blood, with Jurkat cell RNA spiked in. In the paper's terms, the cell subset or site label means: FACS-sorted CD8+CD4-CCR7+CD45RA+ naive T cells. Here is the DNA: TGTGCCAGCAGTATTTATAGGGAGAACACTGAAGCTTTCTTT. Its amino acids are CASSIYRENTEAFF.